Detailed here is one T cell receptor (beta chain). CDR1 is MNHEY and CDR2 is SVGAGI in the germline V gene. With 4 bases removed from V and 5 bases from J, the gap between germline ends came to 11 bases. The CDR3 spans 13 residues. Per the study methods: Reference gene primer amplification yielded estimated nucleated cell counts. Generated by immunoSEQ multiplex PCR, the TCRdb table keeps only in-frame clones and is missing some. From that table come the V and J calls and clone size; the DNA was used to work out D and trimming. The sample records about 76,000 clones, more than 75% being singletons. This entry comes from a study of blood T cell repertoires in COVID-19. Study at large: The analysed material was cDNA or gDNA that came from T cells, B-cell-depleted T cells, or PBMCs.

Recruited during active infection, patients (from Seattle) were subsequently followed longitudinally. The V gene is TRBV6-5, the J gene TRBJ2-5; the D is unclear. The TCR was taken from a man aged 55-75 years with COVID-19, enrolled during active disease. What was sequenced was peripheral blood. The CDR3 nucleotides read TGTGCCAGCAGTTCCGCTCAGTCGGAGACCCAGTACTTC. As protein: CASSSAQSETQYF.